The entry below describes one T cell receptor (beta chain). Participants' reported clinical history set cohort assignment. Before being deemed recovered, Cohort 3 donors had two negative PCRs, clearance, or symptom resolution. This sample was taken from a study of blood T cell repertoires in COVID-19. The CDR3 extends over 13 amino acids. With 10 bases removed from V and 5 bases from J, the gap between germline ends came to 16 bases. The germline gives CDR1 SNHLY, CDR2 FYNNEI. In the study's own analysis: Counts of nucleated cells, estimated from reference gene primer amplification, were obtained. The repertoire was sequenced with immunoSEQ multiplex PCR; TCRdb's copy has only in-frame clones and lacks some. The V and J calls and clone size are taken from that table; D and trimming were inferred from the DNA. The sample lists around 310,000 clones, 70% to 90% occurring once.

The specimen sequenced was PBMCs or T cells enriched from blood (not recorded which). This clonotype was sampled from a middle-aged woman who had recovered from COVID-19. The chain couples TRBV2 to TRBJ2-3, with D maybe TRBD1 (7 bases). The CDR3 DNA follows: TGTGCCATTCCGGGCAGGGGGGAAGATACGCAGTATTTT. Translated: CAIPGRGEDTQYF.